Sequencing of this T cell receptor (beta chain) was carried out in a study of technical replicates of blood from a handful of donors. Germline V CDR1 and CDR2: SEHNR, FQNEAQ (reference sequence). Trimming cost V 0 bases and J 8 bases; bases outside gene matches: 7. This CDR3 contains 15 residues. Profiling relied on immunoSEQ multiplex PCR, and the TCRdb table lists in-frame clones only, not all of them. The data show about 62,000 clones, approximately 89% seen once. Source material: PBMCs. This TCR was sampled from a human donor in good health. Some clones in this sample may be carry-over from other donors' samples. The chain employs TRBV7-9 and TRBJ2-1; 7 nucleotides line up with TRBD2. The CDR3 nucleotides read TGTGCCAGCAGCTTAGCCTCCGGGACTACCCATGAGCAGTTCTTC. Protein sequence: CASSLASGTTHEQFF.